The T cell receptor beta chain under discussion was sequenced for a study of OX40 agonist ivuxolimab in advanced cancers. Study at large: Ivuxolimab, which patients received intravenously every 2 weeks, was dosed at 0.01 to 10 mg/kg. Findings of the study overall: Relatively little clonal expansion, among the lowest observed, appeared in partial responders at 0.1-3.0 mg/kg. CD8+ T cells averaged more expanded clones than CD4+. Expanded peripheral T cell antigen specificity was not determined.

A note on this clone: Its antigen is unidentified.

Data came from immunoSEQ multiplex PCR; TCRdb stores just in-frame clones and leaves some out. The table includes fewer than 85,000 clones, about 87% detected once. Germline V gene sequence: CDR1 LNHDA, CDR2 SQIVND (reference sequence). Trimming took off 7 bases at V and 0 bases at J, with 13 bases between the two ends. The CDR3 contains 14 residues. V is TRBV19 and J is TRBJ2-7, with D unclear. The specimen was CD4+ or CD8+ T cells sorted from blood, collected in a trial of the OX40 agonist ivuxolimab. This receptor was obtained from an adult with an advanced solid tumor such as melanoma, head and neck, liver or kidney cancer. CDR3 amino acids: CASTPETGSYEQYF. The CDR3 DNA follows: TGTGCCAGTACCCCTGAGACGGGCTCCTACGAGCAGTACTTC.